The following is a T cell receptor (beta chain) sequence with its context. Its antigen remains unknown. These data originate in a study of T cell responses to AZD1222 COVID-19 vaccine. Study-level findings and limits: Following two doses of AZD1222, Spike-specific TCR breadth and depth rose. Across the whole spike, CD4 TCRs peaked at regions 160-218 and 743-854.

The protocol was immunoSEQ multiplex PCR, while the TCRdb copy is restricted to in-frame clones and leaves out a portion. The sample holds about 110,000 clones, less than 95% seen once. Trimming cost V 0 bases and J 7 bases; bases outside gene matches: 7. From germline, CDR1 is ENHRY and CDR2 SYGVKD. The CDR3 contains 15 residues. This TCR derives from an adult in good health. The material sequenced was peripheral blood, taken on day 0 of AZD1222 vaccination. V gene TRBV10-3 combines with J gene TRBJ2-7; the match to TRBD1 covers 9 bases. This CDR3 is CAISESSQGAGEQYF. CDR3 DNA sequence: TGTGCCATCAGTGAGTCTTCACAGGGGGCAGGGGAGCAGTACTTC.